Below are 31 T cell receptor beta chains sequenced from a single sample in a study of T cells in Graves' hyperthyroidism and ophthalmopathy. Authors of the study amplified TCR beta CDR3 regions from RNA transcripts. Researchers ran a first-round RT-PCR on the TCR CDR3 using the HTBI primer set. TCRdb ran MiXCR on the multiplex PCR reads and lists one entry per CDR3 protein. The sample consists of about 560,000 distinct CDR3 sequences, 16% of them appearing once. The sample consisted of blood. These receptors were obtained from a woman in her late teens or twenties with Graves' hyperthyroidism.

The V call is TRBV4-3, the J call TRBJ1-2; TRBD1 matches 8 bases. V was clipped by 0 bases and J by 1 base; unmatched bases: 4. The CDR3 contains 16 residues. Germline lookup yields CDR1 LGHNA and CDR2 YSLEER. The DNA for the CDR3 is TGCGCCAGCAGCCAAGACCGGGACAGGATTAACTATGGCTACACCTTC. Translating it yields CASSQDRDRINYGYTF.

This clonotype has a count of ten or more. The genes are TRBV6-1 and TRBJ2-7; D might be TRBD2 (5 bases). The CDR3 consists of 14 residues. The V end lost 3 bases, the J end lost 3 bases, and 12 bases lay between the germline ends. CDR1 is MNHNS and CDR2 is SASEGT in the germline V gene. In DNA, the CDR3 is TGTGCCAGCAGTGAGTACAGTGGAGGCTACGAGCAGTACTTC. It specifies CASSEYSGGYEQYF.

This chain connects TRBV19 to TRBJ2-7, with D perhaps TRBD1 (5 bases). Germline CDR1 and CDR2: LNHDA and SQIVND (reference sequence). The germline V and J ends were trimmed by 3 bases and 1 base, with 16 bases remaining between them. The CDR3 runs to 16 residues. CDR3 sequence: CASSIWAGPLSYEQYF. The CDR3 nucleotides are TGTGCCAGTAGTATCTGGGCAGGGCCACTTTCCTACGAGCAGTACTTC.

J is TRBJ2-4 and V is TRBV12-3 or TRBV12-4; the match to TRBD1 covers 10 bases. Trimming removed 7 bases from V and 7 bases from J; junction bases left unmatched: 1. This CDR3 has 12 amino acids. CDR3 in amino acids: CASTGQGNIQYF. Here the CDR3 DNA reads TGTGCCAGCACGGGACAGGGGAACATTCAGTACTTC.

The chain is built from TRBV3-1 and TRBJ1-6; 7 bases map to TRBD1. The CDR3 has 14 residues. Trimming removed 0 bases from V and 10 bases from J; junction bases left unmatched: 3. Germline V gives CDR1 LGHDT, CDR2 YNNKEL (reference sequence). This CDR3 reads CASSQETGSSPLHF. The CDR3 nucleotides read TGTGCCAGCAGCCAAGAGACAGGGTCCTCACCCCTCCACTTT.

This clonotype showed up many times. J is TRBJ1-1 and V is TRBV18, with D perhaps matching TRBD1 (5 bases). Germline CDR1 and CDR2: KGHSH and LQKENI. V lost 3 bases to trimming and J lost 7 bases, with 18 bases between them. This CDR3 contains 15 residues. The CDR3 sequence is CASSPDRDQEGEAFF. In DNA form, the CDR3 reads TGTGCCAGCTCACCGGACCGGGACCAAGAGGGTGAAGCTTTCTTT.

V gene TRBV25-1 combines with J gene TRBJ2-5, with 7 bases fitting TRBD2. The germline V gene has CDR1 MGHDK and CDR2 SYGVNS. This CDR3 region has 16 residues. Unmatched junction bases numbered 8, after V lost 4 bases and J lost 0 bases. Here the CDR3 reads CASSAAKGRDQETQYF. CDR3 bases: TGTGCCAGCAGTGCAGCGAAAGGGAGGGACCAAGAGACCCAGTACTTC.

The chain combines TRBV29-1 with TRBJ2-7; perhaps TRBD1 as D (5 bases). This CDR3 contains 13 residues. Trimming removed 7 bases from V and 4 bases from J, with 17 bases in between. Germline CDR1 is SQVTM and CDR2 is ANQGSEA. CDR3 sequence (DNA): TGCAGCGCGGGTGGGGCCATTCAATACGAGCAGTACTTC. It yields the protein CSAGGAIQYEQYF.

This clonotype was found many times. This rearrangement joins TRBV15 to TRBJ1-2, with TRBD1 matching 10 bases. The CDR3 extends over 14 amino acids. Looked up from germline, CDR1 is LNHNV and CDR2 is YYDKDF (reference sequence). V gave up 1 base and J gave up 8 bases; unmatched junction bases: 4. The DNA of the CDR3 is TGTGCCACCAGCAGAGGGAGACAGGGGGCGGGCTACACCTTC. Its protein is CATSRGRQGAGYTF.

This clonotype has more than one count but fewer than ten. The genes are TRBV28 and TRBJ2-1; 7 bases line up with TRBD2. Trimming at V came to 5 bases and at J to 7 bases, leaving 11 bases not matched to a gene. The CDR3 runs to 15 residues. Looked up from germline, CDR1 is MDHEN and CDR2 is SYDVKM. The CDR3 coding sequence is TGTGCCAGCAGTGTTCGTCGGACTAGTCAAAATGAGCAGTTCTTC. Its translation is CASSVRRTSQNEQFF.

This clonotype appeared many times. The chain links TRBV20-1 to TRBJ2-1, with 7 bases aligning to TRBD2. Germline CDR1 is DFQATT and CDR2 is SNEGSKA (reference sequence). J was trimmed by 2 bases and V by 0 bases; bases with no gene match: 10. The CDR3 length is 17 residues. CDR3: CSARDSTGLQPYNEQFF. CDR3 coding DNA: TGCAGTGCTAGAGATTCGACGGGACTACAACCCTACAATGAGCAGTTCTTC.

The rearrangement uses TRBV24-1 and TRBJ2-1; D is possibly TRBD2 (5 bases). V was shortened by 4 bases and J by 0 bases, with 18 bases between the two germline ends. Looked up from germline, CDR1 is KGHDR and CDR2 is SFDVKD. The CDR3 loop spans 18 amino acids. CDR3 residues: CATSDPSSTGSSYNEQFF. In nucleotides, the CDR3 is TGTGCCACCAGTGACCCATCCTCCACGGGGAGCTCCTACAATGAGCAGTTCTTC.

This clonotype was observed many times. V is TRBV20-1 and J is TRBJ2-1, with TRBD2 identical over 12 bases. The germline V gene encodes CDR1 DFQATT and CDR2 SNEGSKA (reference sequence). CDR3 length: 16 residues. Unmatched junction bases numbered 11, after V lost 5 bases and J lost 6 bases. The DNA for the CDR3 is TGCAGTGCTCTTGGAGCTAGCGGGGGGGCCTTCAATGAGCAGTTCTTC. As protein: CSALGASGGAFNEQFF.

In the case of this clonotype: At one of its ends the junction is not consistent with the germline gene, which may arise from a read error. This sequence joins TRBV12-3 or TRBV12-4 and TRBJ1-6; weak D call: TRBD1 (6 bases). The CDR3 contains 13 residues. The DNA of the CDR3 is TGTGCCAGCACCAACAGGGAGGGTTCACCCCGCCACTTT. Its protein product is CASTNREGSPRHF.

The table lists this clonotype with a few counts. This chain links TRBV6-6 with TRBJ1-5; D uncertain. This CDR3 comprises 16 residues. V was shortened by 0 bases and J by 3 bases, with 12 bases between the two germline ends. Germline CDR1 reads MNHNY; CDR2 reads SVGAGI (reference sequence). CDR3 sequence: CASSYSSYRVNQPQHF. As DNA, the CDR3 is TGTGCCAGCAGTTACTCCTCTTATAGGGTCAATCAGCCCCAGCATTTT.

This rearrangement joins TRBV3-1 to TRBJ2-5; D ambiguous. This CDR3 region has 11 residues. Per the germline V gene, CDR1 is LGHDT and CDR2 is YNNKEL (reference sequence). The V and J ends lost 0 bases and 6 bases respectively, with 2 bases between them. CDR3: CASSQEKTQYF. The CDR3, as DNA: TGTGCCAGCAGCCAAGAGAAGACCCAGTACTTC.

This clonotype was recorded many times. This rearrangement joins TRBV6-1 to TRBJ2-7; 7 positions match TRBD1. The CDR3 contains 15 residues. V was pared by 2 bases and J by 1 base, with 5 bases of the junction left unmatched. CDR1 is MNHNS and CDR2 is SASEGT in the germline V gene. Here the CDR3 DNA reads TGTGCCAGCAGTGAACCAGGGACAGTATCCTACGAGCAGTACTTC. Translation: CASSEPGTVSYEQYF.

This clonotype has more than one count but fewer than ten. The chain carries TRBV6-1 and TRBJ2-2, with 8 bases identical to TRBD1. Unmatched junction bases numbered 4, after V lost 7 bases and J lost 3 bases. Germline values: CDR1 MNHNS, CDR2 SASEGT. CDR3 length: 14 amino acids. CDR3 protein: CASIWTGHTGELFF. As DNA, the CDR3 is TGTGCCAGCATTTGGACAGGGCACACCGGGGAGCTGTTTTTT.

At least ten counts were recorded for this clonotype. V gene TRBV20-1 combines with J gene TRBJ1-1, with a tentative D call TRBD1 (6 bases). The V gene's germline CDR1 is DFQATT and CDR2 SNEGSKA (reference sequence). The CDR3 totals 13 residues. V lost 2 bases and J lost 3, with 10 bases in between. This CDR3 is CSARKNRDTEAFF. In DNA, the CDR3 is TGCAGTGCTAGAAAGAACAGGGACACTGAAGCTTTCTTT.

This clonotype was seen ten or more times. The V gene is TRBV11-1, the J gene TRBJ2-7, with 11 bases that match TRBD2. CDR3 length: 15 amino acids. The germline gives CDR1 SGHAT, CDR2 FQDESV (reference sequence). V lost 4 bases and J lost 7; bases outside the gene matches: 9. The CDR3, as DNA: TGTGCCAGCAGCTGGCTAGCGGGAGGTATGGGTGAGCAGTACTTC. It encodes CASSWLAGGMGEQYF.

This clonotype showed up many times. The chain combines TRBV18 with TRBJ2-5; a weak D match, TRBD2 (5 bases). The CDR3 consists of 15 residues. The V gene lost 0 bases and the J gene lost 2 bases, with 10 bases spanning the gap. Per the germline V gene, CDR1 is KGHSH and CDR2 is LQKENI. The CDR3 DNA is TGTGCCAGCTCACCACCGGGGAGAGCTCAAGAGACCCAGTACTTC. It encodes CASSPPGRAQETQYF.

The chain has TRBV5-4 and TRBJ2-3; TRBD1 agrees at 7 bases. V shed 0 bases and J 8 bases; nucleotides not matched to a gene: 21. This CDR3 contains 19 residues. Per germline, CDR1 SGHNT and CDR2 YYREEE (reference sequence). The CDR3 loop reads CASSLEGQAFRGFEATQYF. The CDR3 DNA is TGTGCCAGCAGCTTGGAAGGACAGGCTTTCAGGGGATTTGAGGCTACGCAGTATTTT. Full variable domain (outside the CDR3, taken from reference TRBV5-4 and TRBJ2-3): ETGVTQSPTHLIKTRGQQVTLRCSSQSGHNTVSWYQQALGQGPQFIFQYYREEENGRGNFPPRFSGLQFPNYSSELNVNALELDDSALYLCASSLEGQAFRGFEATQYFGPGTRLTVL.

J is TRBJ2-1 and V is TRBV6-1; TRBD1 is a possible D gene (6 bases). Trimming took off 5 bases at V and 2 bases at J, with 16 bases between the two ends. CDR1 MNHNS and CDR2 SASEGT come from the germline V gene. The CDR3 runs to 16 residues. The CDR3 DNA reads TGTGCCAGCAGTCAACAGGGCAGGCTCCCCTACAATGAGCAGTTCTTC. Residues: CASSQQGRLPYNEQFF.

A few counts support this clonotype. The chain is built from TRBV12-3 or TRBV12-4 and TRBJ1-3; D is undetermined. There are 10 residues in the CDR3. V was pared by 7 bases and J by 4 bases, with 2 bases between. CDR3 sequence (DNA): TGTGCCAGCATGGGAAACACCATATATTTT. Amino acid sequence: CASMGNTIYF.

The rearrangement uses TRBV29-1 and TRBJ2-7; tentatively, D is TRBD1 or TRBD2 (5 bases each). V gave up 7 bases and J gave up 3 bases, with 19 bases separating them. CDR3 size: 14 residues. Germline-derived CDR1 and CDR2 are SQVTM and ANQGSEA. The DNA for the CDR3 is TGCAGCGGCCTAGCCTTTGAGGGGCACTACGAGCAGTACTTC. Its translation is CSGLAFEGHYEQYF.

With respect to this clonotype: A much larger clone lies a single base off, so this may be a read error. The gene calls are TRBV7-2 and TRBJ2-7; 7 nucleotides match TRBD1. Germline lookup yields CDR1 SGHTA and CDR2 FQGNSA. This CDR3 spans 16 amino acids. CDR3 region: CASSPPRDSRSYERYF. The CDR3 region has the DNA TGTGCCAGCAGCCCCCCAAGGGACAGTCGCTCCTACGAGCGGTACTTC.

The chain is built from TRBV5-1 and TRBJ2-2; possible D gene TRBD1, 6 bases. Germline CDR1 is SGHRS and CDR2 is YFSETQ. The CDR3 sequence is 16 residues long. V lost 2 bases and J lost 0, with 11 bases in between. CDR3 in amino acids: CASSFGNRANTGELFF. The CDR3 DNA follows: TGCGCCAGCAGCTTCGGGAACAGGGCGAACACCGGGGAGCTGTTTTTT.

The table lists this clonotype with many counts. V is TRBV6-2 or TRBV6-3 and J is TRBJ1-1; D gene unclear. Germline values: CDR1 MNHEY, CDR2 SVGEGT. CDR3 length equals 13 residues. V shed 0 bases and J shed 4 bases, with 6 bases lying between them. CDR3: CASSYSVLTEAFF. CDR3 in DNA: TGTGCCAGCAGTTACTCGGTTCTCACTGAAGCTTTCTTT.

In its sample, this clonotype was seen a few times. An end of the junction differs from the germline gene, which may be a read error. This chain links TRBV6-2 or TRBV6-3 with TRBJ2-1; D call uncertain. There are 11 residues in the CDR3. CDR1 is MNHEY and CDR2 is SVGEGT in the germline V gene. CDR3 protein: CAGSYRNEQFF. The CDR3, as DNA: TGTGCCGGCAGTTACAGAAATGAGCAGTTCTTC.

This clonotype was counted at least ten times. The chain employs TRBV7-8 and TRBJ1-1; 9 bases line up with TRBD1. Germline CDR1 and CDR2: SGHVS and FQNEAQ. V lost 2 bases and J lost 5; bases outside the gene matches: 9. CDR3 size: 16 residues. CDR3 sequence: CASSLSPPTGGTEAFF. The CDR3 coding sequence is TGTGCCAGCAGCTTAAGTCCCCCGACAGGGGGGACTGAAGCTTTCTTT.

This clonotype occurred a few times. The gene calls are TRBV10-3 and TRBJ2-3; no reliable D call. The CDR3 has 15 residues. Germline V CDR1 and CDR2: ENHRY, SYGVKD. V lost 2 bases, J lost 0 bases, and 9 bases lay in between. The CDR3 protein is CAISETRLSTDTQYF. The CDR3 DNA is TGTGCCATCAGTGAGACCCGACTCAGCACAGATACGCAGTATTTT.